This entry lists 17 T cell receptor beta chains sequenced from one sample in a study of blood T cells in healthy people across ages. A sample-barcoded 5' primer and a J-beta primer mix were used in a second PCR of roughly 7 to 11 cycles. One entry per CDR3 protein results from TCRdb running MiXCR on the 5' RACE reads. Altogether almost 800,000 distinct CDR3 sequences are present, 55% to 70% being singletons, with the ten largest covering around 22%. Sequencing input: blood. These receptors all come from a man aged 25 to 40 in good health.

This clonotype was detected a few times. Written as DNA, the CDR3 is TGTGCCAGCAGCTCTAGCGGGAGTCCCGACAATGAGCAGTTCTTC. Translated, it gives CASSSSGSPDNEQFF. The chain carries TRBV7-2 and TRBJ2-1; the match to TRBD2 covers 10 bases. This CDR3 has 15 amino acids. Per germline, CDR1 SGHTA and CDR2 FQGNSA. The J segment lost 5 bases and the V segment lost 4 bases, leaving 5 bases of the junction unmatched.

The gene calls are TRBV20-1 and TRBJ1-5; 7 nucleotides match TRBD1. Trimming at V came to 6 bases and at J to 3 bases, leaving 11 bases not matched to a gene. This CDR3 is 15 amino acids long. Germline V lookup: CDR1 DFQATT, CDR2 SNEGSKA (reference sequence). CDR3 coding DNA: TGCAGTGCCGTCAAGGTGGGACAGCTCAATCAGCCCCAGCATTTT. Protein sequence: CSAVKVGQLNQPQHF.

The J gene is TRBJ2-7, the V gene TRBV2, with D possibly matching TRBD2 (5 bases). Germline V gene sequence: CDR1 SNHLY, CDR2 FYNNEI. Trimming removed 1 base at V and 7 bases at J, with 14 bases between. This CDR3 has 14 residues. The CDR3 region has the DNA TGTGCCAGCAGTGAAGTTTACCTCTCGGGGGAGCAGTACTTC. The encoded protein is CASSEVYLSGEQYF.

In nucleotides, the CDR3 is TGTGCCAGCAATCGCCGGGACAGGGCCAACAATGAGCAGTTCTTC. This gives the protein CASNRRDRANNEQFF. This chain connects TRBV28 to TRBJ2-1, with TRBD1 matching over 9 bases. The junction had 9 bases not matched to a gene; V was cut back by 7 bases and J by 5 bases. The germline gives CDR1 MDHEN, CDR2 SYDVKM. CDR3 length: 15 residues.

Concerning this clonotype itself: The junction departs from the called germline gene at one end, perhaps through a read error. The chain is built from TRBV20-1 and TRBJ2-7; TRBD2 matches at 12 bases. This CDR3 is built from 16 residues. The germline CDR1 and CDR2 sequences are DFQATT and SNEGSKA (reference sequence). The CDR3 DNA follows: TGCGGTGCTAGAGAAACTAGCGGGGGGCCTCCCTACGAGCAGTACTTC. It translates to CGARETSGGPPYEQYF.

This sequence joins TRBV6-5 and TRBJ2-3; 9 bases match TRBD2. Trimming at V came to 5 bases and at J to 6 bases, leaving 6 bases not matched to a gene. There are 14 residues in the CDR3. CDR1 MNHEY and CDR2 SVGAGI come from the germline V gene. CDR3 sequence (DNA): TGTGCCAGCAGTCGTAGCGGGGGTCGGGATACGCAGTATTTT. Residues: CASSRSGGRDTQYF.

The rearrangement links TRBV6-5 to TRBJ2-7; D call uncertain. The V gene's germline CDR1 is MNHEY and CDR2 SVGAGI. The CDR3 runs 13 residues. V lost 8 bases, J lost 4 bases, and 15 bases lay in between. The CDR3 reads CASSTPRTYEQYF. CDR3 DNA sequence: TGTGCCAGCTCGACCCCGAGAACTTACGAGCAGTACTTC.

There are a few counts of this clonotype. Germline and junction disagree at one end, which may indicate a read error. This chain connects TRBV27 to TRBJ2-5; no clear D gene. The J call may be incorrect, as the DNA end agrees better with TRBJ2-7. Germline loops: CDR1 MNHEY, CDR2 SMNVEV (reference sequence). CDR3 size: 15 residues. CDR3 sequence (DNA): TGTGCCAGCAGTCCTATCCCGGGTGCGTCCTCCGAGCAGTACTTC. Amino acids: CASSPIPGASSEQYF.

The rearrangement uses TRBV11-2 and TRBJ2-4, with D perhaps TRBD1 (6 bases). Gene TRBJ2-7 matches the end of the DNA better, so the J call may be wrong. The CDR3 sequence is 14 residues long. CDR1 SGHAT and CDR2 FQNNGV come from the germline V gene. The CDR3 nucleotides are TGTGCCAGCAGCGTGGACAGAATTACCTCCGAGCAGTACTTC. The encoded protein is CASSVDRITSEQYF.

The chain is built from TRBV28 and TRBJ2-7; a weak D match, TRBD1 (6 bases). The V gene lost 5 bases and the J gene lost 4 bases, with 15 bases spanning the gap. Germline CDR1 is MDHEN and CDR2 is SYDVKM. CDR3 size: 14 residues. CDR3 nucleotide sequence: TGTGCCAGCAGTCTCTACCGGACAGAGTACGAGCAGTACTTC. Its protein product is CASSLYRTEYEQYF. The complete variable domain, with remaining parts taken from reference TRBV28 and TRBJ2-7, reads DVKVTQSSRYLVKRTGEKVFLECVQDMDHENMFWYRQDPGLGLRLIYFSYDVKMKEKGDIPEGYSVSREKKERFSLILESASTNQTSMYLCASSLYRTEYEQYFGPGTRLTVT.

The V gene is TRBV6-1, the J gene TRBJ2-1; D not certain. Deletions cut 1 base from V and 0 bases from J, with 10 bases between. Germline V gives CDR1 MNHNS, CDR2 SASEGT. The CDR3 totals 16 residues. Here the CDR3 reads CASSEGRQVSYNEQFF. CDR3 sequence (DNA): TGTGCCAGCAGTGAAGGCAGGCAGGTCTCCTACAATGAGCAGTTCTTC.

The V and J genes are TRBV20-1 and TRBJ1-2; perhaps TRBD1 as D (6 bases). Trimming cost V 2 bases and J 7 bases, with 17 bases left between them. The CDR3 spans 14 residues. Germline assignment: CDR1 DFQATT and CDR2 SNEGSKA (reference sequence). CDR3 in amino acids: CSARRSGAVGGYTF. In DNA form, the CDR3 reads TGCAGTGCTAGACGTTCGGGGGCGGTCGGTGGCTACACCTTC.

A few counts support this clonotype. This CDR3 is CASSFSSTEAFF. The CDR3 bases are TGTGCCAGCAGTTTCAGTTCCACTGAAGCTTTCTTT. This chain links TRBV12-3 or TRBV12-4 with TRBJ1-1; D remains unclear. CDR3 length: 12 amino acids. The ends were cut back, 3 bases at V and 4 bases at J, with 6 bases in the middle.

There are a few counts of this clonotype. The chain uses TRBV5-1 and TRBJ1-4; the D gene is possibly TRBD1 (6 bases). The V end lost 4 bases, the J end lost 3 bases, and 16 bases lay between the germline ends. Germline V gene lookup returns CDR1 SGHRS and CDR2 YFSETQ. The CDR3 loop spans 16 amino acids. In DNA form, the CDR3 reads TGCGCCAGCAGCAAGTCAACAGGGATTGCTAATGAAAAACTGTTTTTT. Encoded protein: CASSKSTGIANEKLFF.

The CDR3: CASAAAPNYNEQFF. The CDR3 bases are TGTGCCAGCGCGGCAGCGCCTAACTACAATGAGCAGTTCTTC. The rearrangement uses TRBV7-3 and TRBJ2-1; D not certain. Trimming took 8 bases from V and 3 from J, leaving 14 bases between them. Germline CDR1 and CDR2: SGHTA and FQGTGA. This CDR3 comprises 14 residues.

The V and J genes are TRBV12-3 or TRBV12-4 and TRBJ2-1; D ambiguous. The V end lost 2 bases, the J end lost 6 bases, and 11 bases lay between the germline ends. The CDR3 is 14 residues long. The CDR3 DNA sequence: TGTGCCAGCAGTTTAACGGTGGAATTCAATGAGCAGTTCTTC. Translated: CASSLTVEFNEQFF.

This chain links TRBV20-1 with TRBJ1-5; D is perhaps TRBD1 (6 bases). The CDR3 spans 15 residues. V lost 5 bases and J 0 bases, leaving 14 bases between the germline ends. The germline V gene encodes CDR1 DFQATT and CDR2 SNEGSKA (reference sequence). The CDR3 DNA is TGCAGTGCTCAGGAGGGGGGTTATAGCAATCAGCCCCAGCATTTT. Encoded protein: CSAQEGGYSNQPQHF.